Listed below are T cell receptor beta chains from one sample, sequenced in a study of cytotoxic CD8 clonotypes in ibrutinib-treated CLL. Data came from immunoSEQ multiplex PCR; TCRdb stores just in-frame clones and leaves some out. The table records approximately 70,000 clones, about nine tenths of them present only once. The sample in question was PBMCs, obtained after 12 months of ibrutinib treatment. The receptors were gathered from a human donor with chronic lymphocytic leukemia. Both conserved end residues are part of each CDR3. Each record gives: V gene, CDR3 protein.

v_call: TRBV19
cdr3_aa: CASSPLGGGYNEQFF

v_call: TRBV7-3
cdr3_aa: CASSLITRADTQYF

v_call: TRBV7-3
cdr3_aa: CASSSPTSGRADEQFF

v_call: TRBV28
cdr3_aa: CASSLATGGTYEQYF

v_call: TRBV19
cdr3_aa: CASSTGTAYLNEKLFF

v_call: TRBV2
cdr3_aa: CASKILQRNTGELFF

v_call: TRBV29-1
cdr3_aa: CSVVEDQGFVNVLTF

v_call: TRBV29-1
cdr3_aa: CSVGDRGSSEQFF

v_call: TRBV7-9
cdr3_aa: CASRTDGLWQYF

v_call: TRBV27
cdr3_aa: CASSLGVRRNYEQYF

v_call: TRBV11-2
cdr3_aa: CASSLGGPYSNQPQHF

v_call: TRBV10-1
cdr3_aa: CASSESQLAGDSTDTQYF

v_call: TRBV19
cdr3_aa: CASTSAGWYGYTF

v_call: TRBV27
cdr3_aa: CASSMKFGTDTQYF

v_call: TRBV18
cdr3_aa: CATQDRGRAITGELFF

v_call: TRBV6-5
cdr3_aa: CASRTKDASYEQYF

v_call: TRBV28
cdr3_aa: CASRLPDRGPYNEQFF

v_call: TRBV14
cdr3_aa: CASSQGVLQGQGYTF

v_call: TRBV15
cdr3_aa: CATSRGGTSGYNEQFF

v_call: TRBV11-2
cdr3_aa: CASSLSPRGRGVYGYTF

v_call: TRBV7-9
cdr3_aa: CASSLAMAGVETQYF

v_call: TRBV30
cdr3_aa: CAWSDGLTGSPQYF

v_call: TRBV9
cdr3_aa: CASSVARGTEQYF

v_call: TRBV5-1
cdr3_aa: CASRVREQGLDGYTF

v_call: TRBV6-6
cdr3_aa: CASSYSWTGPWTEAFF

v_call: TRBV19
cdr3_aa: CASSIRGQSLTSTDTQYF

v_call: TRBV7-2
cdr3_aa: CASSLTRQGSNQPQHF

v_call: TRBV2
cdr3_aa: CATSYFDEQYF

v_call: TRBV5-1
cdr3_aa: CASSSSGRARTDTQYF

v_call: TRBV4-1
cdr3_aa: CASSPRALAGNTGELFF

v_call: TRBV19
cdr3_aa: CASSTRWTSGNVEQYF

v_call: TRBV18
cdr3_aa: CASSPPNGNEQFF

v_call: TRBV19
cdr3_aa: CASGNGPGLSYNEQFF

v_call: TRBV29-1
cdr3_aa: CSVAMWAPTRDQYF

v_call: TRBV11-2
cdr3_aa: CASSLDGRNTGELFF

v_call: TRBV7-7
cdr3_aa: CASSLDRDSYNEQFF

v_call: TRBV7-9
cdr3_aa: CASSQRGQETQYF

v_call: TRBV6-5
cdr3_aa: CASSYSLDNDEQYF

v_call: TRBV30
cdr3_aa: CAWSVGTDSSYEQYF

v_call: TRBV28
cdr3_aa: CAANRGQSKETQYF

v_call: TRBV27
cdr3_aa: CASSLGDRGLAGLLRKQFF

v_call: TRBV7-2
cdr3_aa: CASSEQRNTEAFF

v_call: TRBV4-1
cdr3_aa: CASSQVGGVAGDAYEQYF

v_call: TRBV7-9
cdr3_aa: CASIGSYNEQFF

v_call: TRBV11-3
cdr3_aa: CASINRGTEAFF

v_call: TRBV6-5
cdr3_aa: CASSYSRQREAFF

v_call: TRBV7-2
cdr3_aa: CASSYPGLAGGTDTQYF

v_call: TRBV18
cdr3_aa: CASSSGQFYEQYF

v_call: TRBV19
cdr3_aa: CASSISASGANVLTF

v_call: TRBV12-5
cdr3_aa: CASGPRQGNTGELFF

v_call: TRBV11-2
cdr3_aa: CASSRCIGGSCNQPQHF

v_call: TRBV15
cdr3_aa: CATSRDGFTNTGELFF

v_call: TRBV11-2
cdr3_aa: CASSYSAGGLTYEQYF

v_call: TRBV7-8
cdr3_aa: CASSLVGRVAKNIQYF

v_call: TRBV21-1
cdr3_aa: CASSKSGTPYGAFF

v_call: TRBV5-6
cdr3_aa: CASSPTGLDQPQHF

v_call: TRBV5-1
cdr3_aa: CASSPGPVATNEKLFF

v_call: TRBV7-9
cdr3_aa: CASSPRLAPDCYEQYF

v_call: TRBV27
cdr3_aa: CASSFTSGSSYNEQFF